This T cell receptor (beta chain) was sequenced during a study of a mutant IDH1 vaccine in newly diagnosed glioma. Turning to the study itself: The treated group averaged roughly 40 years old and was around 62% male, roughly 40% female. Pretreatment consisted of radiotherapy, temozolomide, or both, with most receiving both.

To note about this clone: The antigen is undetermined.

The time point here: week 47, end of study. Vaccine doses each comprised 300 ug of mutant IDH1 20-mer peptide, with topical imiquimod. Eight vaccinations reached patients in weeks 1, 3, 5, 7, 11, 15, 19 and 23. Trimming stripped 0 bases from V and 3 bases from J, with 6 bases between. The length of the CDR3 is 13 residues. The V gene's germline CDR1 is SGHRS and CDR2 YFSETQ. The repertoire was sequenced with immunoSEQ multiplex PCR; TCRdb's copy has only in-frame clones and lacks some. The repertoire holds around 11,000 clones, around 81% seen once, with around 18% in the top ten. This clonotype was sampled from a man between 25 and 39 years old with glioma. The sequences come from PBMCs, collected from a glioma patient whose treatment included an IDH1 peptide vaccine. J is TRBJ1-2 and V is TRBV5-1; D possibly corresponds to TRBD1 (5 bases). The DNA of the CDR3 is TGCGCCAGCAGCTTGGGGGGGGACTATGGCTACACCTTC. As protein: CASSLGGDYGYTF. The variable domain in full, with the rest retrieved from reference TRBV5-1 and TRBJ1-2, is KAGVTQTPRYLIKTRGQQVTLSCSPISGHRSVSWYQQTPGQGLQFLFEYFSETQRNKGNFPGRFSGRQFSNSRSEMNVSTLELGDSALYLCASSLGGDYGYTFGSGTRLTVV.